A selection of T cell receptor beta chains follows, all from one sample in a study of control samples from healthy donors and cancer patients. The data were produced by immunoSEQ multiplex PCR, yet TCRdb's version contains in-frame clones alone and is incomplete. The sample has 70,000 or so clones, 85% to 90% seen once. The specimen was PBMCs. These receptors all come from a man aged 55 to 70 with lung cancer. The CDR3 runs from the conserved cysteine through the conserved F or W. The D gene is left open where the match is weak. Rows may omit the clone size; those that give it use once, few, many or a size class.

V,size,J,D,DNA,CDR3
TRBV7-6,NA,TRBJ1-6,NA,TGTGCCAGCAGCTTTTCTTTGGGCAATTCACCCCTCCACTTT,CASSFSLGNSPLHF
TRBV30,once,TRBJ1-1,NA,TGTGCCTGGAGTGTAGTAAGGAACACTGAAGCTTTCTTT,CAWSVVRNTEAFF
TRBV6-5,NA,TRBJ1-1,NA,TGTGCCAGTGCAGGCAGGGGAAGTGAAGCTTTCTTT,CASAGRGSEAFF
TRBV10-3,few,TRBJ1-1,TRBD1,TGTGCCATCAGTGACAATGACAGGGGCGGCACTGAAGCTTTCTTT,CAISDNDRGGTEAFF
TRBV27,NA,TRBJ2-7,TRBD1,TGTGCCAGCAGTTTATTGACAGGGCTTTCCTACGAGCAGTACTTC,CASSLLTGLSYEQYF
TRBV5-1,NA,TRBJ1-5,NA,TGCGCCAGCAGCTCCGGTCCCAATGGACAGCCCCAGCATTTT,CASSSGPNGQPQHF
TRBV7-9,once,TRBJ1-1,NA,TGTGCCAGCAGCTACCCTTGGGAGAACACTGAAGCTTTCTTT,CASSYPWENTEAFF
TRBV9,few,TRBJ1-6,NA,TGTGCCAGCAGCGCGACCTGGTCTGTGGATTCACCCCTCCACTTT,CASSATWSVDSPLHF
TRBV6-6,few,TRBJ2-2,NA,TGTGCCAGCAGTGCCGCGAACACCGGGGAGCTGTTTTTT,CASSAANTGELFF
TRBV24-1,NA,TRBJ1-2,TRBD1,TGTGCCACCAGTGAGGTGACAGGGGTAGGCTACACCTTC,CATSEVTGVGYTF
TRBV6-6,NA,TRBJ2-7,NA,TGTGCCAGCAGTTACTCCGGGACACGGACCTACGAGCAGTACTTC,CASSYSGTRTYEQYF
TRBV11-2,once,TRBJ2-6,NA,TGTGCCAGCAGCAAGCAGGTCGAGGGGCGATGGACTGGGGCCAACGTCCTGACTTTC,CASSKQVEGRWTGANVLTF
TRBV7-3,NA,TRBJ2-2,NA,TGTGCCAGCAGCTTAGACCCGAACACCGGGGAGCTGTTTTTT,CASSLDPNTGELFF
TRBV2,NA,TRBJ1-2,NA,TGTGCCTCCCGAGGAGACGGTAACTATGGCTACACCTTC,CASRGDGNYGYTF
TRBV7-2,NA,TRBJ2-1,NA,TGTGCCAGCAGCTTAGGGAACAATGAGCAGTTCTTC,CASSLGNNEQFF
TRBV10-3,NA,TRBJ1-4,TRBD1,TGTGCCATCTCTGGGGGACAGGGGAATGAAAAACTGTTTTTT,CAISGGQGNEKLFF
TRBV5-1,NA,TRBJ1-1,NA,TGCGCCAGCAGCGTGGGCCTGGGGGGCTTGGGAACTGAAGCTTTCTTT,CASSVGLGGLGTEAFF
TRBV4-2,NA,TRBJ1-2,TRBD1,TGTGCCAGCAGCCCGGACAGGGTAGGGGATGGCTACACCTTC,CASSPDRVGDGYTF
TRBV7-2,NA,TRBJ2-3,NA,TGTGCCAGCAAGGACTACCTCTCAGATACGCAGTATTTT,CASKDYLSDTQYF
TRBV6-5,NA,TRBJ2-2,NA,TGTGCCAGCAGTTTCGAGAGAACGAACACCGGGGAGCTGTTTTTT,CASSFERTNTGELFF
TRBV20-1,NA,TRBJ1-5,NA,TGCAGTGCTAGAGATATTTTTTATGAGCATTTT,CSARDIFYEHF
TRBV3-1/TRBV3-2,NA,TRBJ2-7,TRBD1,TGTGCCAGCAGCCCTTGGGACAGTTTATACGAGCAGTACTTC,CASSPWDSLYEQYF
TRBV9,NA,TRBJ2-2,TRBD2,TGTGCCAGCAGCGTAGTTGCGGGAGGGCAAGTGCCCGGGGAGCTGTTTTTT,CASSVVAGGQVPGELFF
TRBV10-3,NA,TRBJ1-2,NA,TGTGCCATCAGTGAGTCAGGAGCTAACTATGGCTACACCTTC,CAISESGANYGYTF
TRBV6-1,NA,TRBJ2-2,TRBD2,TGTGCCAGCAGTGGCACTAGCGGGGAGTACACCGGGGAGCTGTTTTTT,CASSGTSGEYTGELFF
TRBV19,few,TRBJ1-2,TRBD1,TGTGCCAGTAGGGACCGCGGACAGGGTGGTGGCTACACCTTC,CASRDRGQGGGYTF
TRBV7-9,once,TRBJ1-2,NA,TGTGCCAGCAGTTTCGGATCAGGGCCGAACTATGGCTACACCTTC,CASSFGSGPNYGYTF
TRBV6-5,few,TRBJ1-2,NA,TGTGCCAGCAGTACAGACCATGGCTACACCTTC,CASSTDHGYTF
TRBV2,NA,TRBJ1-2,NA,TGTGCCAGCAGATCATCGGGAGGGGTCGGCTATGGCTACACCTTC,CASRSSGGVGYGYTF
TRBV9,NA,TRBJ2-3,NA,TGTGCCAGCAGCGCCTCTAGCGCCTCCTTCACAGATACGCAGTATTTT,CASSASSASFTDTQYF
TRBV9,NA,TRBJ1-2,TRBD1,TGTGCCAGCGCTGACAGGGGGCAGGACTATGGCTACACCTTC,CASADRGQDYGYTF
TRBV12-3/TRBV12-4,few,TRBJ2-6,NA,TGTGCCAGCAGTTTGGCGACAGTCAACGTCCTGACTTTC,CASSLATVNVLTF
TRBV30,NA,TRBJ2-3,TRBD2,TGTGCCTGGAGTCCGAGCGGGGCGAAGACAGATACGCAGTATTTT,CAWSPSGAKTDTQYF
TRBV5-1,few,TRBJ1-5,NA,TGCGCCAGCAGCTTAGGGGGTCCCAATCAGCCCCAGCATTTT,CASSLGGPNQPQHF
TRBV6-5,few,TRBJ1-1,NA,TGTGCCAGCAGTTACGGCACTTTGACAGGGAACACTGAAGCTTTCTTT,CASSYGTLTGNTEAFF
TRBV9,NA,TRBJ1-1,TRBD1,TGTGCCAGCAGTGCCGACAGGGCCACTGAAGCTTTCTTT,CASSADRATEAFF
TRBV27,NA,TRBJ2-5,TRBD2,TGTGCCAGCAGTCCGGCGGGGGGCTTAGAGACCCAGTACTTC,CASSPAGGLETQYF
TRBV6-5,NA,TRBJ1-5,NA,TGTGCCAGCCTTGAATTTTATAGCAATCAGCCCCAGCATTTT,CASLEFYSNQPQHF
TRBV27,NA,TRBJ1-2,NA,TGTGCCAGCAGTTTGGGGCAGGGGCTTGGCTACACCTTC,CASSLGQGLGYTF
TRBV7-9,NA,TRBJ1-6,TRBD1,TGTGCCAGCAGCTGGACAGGGGGCGATAATTCACCCCTCCACTTT,CASSWTGGDNSPLHF
TRBV7-9,NA,TRBJ2-1,NA,TGTGCCAGCAGCTACAATGAGCAGTTCTTC,CASSYNEQFF
TRBV6-4,NA,TRBJ2-1,TRBD2,TGTGCCAGCAGTGAAGGATCTTCCGGGACTAACAATGAGCAGTTCTTC,CASSEGSSGTNNEQFF
TRBV5-1,NA,TRBJ2-5,NA,TGCGCCAGCAGCTTGAGTGGTCGGGGGCAGGGGGAGACCCAGTACTTC,CASSLSGRGQGETQYF
TRBV2,NA,TRBJ2-4,NA,TGTGCCAGCAGTGAATGGGTTTCTCTAAAAAACATTCAGTACTTC,CASSEWVSLKNIQYF
TRBV3-1/TRBV3-2,NA,TRBJ2-3,NA,TGTGCCAGCAGCCAACGTGGACGATGGACTAGCACAGATACGCAGTATTTT,CASSQRGRWTSTDTQYF
TRBV5-8,once,TRBJ1-4,TRBD1,TGTGCCAGCAGCTTGGGCTTGGGACAGGGAGGCGAAAAACTGTTTTTT,CASSLGLGQGGEKLFF
TRBV3-1/TRBV3-2,NA,TRBJ2-3,NA,TGTGCCAGCAGCCAAGCTGGCGCGTCTAGCACAGATACGCAGTATTTT,CASSQAGASSTDTQYF
TRBV5-8,once,TRBJ1-2,NA,TGTGCCAGCAGCTTTACCCACTATGGCTACACCTTC,CASSFTHYGYTF
TRBV29-1,NA,TRBJ1-1,NA,TGCAGCGTAGAGATGAACACTGAAGCTTTCTTT,CSVEMNTEAFF
TRBV18,NA,TRBJ2-5,TRBD2,TGTGCCAGCTCACCGACTAGCGAAGAGACCCAGTACTTC,CASSPTSEETQYF
TRBV19,NA,TRBJ1-1,TRBD1,TGTGCCAGTAGTATAGGGACAGGGCTCATGAACACTGAAGCTTTCTTT,CASSIGTGLMNTEAFF
TRBV30,once,TRBJ1-5,NA,TGTGCCTGGAGCCGGGAGAGCAATCAGCCCCAGCATTTT,CAWSRESNQPQHF
TRBV6-1,NA,TRBJ1-1,NA,TGTGCCAGCAGCTACAATGGAGGGAACACTGAAGCTTTCTTT,CASSYNGGNTEAFF